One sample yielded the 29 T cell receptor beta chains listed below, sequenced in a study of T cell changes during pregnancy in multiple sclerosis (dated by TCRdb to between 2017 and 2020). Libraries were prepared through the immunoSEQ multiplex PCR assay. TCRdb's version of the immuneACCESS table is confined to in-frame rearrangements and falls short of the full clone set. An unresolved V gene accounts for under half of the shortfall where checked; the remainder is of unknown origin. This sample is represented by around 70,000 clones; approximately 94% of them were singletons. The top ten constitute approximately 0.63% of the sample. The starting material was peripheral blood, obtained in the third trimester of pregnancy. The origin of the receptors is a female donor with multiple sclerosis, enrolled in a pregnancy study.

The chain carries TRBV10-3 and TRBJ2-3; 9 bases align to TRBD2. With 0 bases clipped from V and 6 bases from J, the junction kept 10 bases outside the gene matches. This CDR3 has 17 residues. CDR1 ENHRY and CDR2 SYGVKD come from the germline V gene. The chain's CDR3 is CAISESGAGGPTDTQYF. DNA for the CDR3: TGTGCCATCAGTGAGTCGGGAGCGGGGGGCCCCACGGATACGCAGTATTTT.

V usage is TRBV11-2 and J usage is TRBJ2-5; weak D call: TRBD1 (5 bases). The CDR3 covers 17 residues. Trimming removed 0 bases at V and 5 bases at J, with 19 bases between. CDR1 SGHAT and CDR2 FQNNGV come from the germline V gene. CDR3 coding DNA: TGTGCCAGCAGCTTAGATTTGGGGCAGGGCCTGGGGGAGACCCAGTACTTC. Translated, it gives CASSLDLGQGLGETQYF. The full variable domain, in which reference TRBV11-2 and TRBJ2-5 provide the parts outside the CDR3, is EAGVAQSPRYKIIEKRQSVAFWCNPISGHATLYWYQQILGQGPKLLIQFQNNGVVDDSQLPKDRFSAERLKGVDSTLKIQPAKLEDSAVYLCASSLDLGQGLGETQYFGPGTRLLVL.

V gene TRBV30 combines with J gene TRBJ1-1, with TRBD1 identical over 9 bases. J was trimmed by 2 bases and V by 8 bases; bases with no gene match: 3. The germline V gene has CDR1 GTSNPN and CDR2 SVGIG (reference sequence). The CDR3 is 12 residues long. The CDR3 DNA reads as TGTGCCAGGGACAGGGAAAACACTGAAGCTTTCTTT. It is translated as CARDRENTEAFF.

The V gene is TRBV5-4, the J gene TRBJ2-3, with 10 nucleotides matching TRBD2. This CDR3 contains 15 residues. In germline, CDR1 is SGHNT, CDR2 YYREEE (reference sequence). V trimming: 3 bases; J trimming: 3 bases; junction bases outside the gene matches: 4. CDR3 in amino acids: CASSSGTSETDTQYF. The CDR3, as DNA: TGTGCCAGCAGCTCCGGGACTAGCGAAACAGATACGCAGTATTTT. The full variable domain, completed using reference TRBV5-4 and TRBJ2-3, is ETGVTQSPTHLIKTRGQQVTLRCSSQSGHNTVSWYQQALGQGPQFIFQYYREEENGRGNFPPRFSGLQFPNYSSELNVNALELDDSALYLCASSSGTSETDTQYFGPGTRLTVL.

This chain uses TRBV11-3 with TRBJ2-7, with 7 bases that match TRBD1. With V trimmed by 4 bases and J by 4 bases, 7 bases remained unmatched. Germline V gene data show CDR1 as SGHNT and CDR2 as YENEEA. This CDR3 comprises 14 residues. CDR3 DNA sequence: TGTGCCAGCAGCTCAACAGGGGTTGGGTACGAGCAGTACTTC. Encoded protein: CASSSTGVGYEQYF.

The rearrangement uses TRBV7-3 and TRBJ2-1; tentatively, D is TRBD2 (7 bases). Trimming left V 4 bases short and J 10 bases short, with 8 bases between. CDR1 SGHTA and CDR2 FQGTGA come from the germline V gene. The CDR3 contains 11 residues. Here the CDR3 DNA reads TGTGCCAGCAGCTCGGGGGGCGAGCAGTTCTTC. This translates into CASSSGGEQFF.

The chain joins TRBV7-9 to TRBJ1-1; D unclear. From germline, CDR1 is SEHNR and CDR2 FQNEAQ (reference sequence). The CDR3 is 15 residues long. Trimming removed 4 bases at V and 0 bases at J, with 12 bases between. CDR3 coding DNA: TGTGCCAGCAGCTCCTTCGACTGGATGAACACTGAAGCTTTCTTT. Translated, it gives CASSSFDWMNTEAFF.

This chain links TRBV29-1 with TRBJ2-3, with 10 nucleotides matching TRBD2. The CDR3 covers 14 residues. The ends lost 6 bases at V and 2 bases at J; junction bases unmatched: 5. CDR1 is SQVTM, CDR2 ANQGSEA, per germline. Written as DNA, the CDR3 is TGCAGCGTAGTAGCGGGGGGACTCACAGATACGCAGTATTTT. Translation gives CSVVAGGLTDTQYF.

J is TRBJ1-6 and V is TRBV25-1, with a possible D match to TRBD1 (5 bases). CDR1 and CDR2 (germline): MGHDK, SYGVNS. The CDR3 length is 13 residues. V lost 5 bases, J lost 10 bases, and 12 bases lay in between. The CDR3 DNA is TGTGCCAGCAGTTCCAGGGAACGATCACCCCTCCACTTT. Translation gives CASSSRERSPLHF. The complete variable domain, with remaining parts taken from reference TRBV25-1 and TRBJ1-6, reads EADIYQTPRYLVIGTGKKITLECSQTMGHDKMYWYQQDPGMELHLIHYSYGVNSTEKGDLSSESTVSRIRTEHFPLTLESARPSHTSQYLCASSSRERSPLHFGNGTRLTVT.

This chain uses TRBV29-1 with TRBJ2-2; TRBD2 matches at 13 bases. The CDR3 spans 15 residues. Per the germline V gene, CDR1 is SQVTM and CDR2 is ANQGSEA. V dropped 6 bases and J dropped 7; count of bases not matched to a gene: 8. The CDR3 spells CSVGLAGWKGGELFF. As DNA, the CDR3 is TGCAGCGTGGGACTAGCGGGGTGGAAAGGCGGGGAGCTGTTTTTT.

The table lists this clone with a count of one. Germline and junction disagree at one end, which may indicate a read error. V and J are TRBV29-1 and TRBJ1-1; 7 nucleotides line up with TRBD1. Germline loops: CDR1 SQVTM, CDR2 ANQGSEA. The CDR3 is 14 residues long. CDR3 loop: CSVGLTGRNAEAFF. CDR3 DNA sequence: TGCAGCGTCGGACTGACAGGGAGGAACGCTGAAGCTTTCTTT.

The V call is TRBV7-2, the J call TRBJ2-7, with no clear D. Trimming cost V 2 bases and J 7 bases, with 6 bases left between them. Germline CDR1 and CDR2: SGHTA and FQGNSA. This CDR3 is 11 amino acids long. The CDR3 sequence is CASSLTVEQYF. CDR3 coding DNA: TGTGCCAGCAGCTTAACGGTAGAGCAGTACTTC.

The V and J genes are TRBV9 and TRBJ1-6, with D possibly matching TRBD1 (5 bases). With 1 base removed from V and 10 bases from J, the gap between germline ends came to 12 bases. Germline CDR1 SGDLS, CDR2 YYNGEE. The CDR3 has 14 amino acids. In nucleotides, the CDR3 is TGTGCCAGCAGCGTATCTCAGGGTGACTCACCCCTCCACTTT. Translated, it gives CASSVSQGDSPLHF.

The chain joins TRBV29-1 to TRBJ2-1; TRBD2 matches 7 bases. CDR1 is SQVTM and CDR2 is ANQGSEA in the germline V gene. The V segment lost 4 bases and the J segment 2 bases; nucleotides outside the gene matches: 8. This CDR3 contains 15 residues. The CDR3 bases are TGCAGCGTTGCAGGAGGCGGGGGAACCTACAATGAGCAGTTCTTC. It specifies CSVAGGGGTYNEQFF.

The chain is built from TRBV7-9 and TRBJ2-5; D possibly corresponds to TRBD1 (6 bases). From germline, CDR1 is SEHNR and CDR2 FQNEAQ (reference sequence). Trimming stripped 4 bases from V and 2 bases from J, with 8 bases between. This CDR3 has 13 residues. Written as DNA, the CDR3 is TGTGCCAGCAGCTCAGGGGATCAAGAGACCCAGTACTTC. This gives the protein CASSSGDQETQYF.

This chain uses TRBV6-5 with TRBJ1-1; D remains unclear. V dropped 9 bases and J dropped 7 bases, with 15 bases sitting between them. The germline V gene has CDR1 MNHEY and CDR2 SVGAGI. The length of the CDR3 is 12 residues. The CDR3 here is CASRRVNGEAFF. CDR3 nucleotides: TGTGCCAGTCGGAGGGTTAACGGTGAAGCTTTCTTT.

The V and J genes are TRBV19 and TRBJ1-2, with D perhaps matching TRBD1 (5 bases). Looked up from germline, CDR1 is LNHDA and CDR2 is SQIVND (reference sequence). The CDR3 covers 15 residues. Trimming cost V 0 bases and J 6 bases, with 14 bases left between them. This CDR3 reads CASSIDQGGWDGYTF. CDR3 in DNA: TGTGCCAGTAGTATAGATCAGGGAGGATGGGATGGCTACACCTTC.

The CDR3 spells CATSRDLAGEQFF. The CDR3 coding sequence is TGTGCCACCAGCAGAGATTTAGCGGGGGAGCAGTTCTTC. The chain has TRBV15 and TRBJ2-1; TRBD2 agrees at 8 bases. Germline CDR1 is LNHNV and CDR2 is YYDKDF (reference sequence). Trimming at V came to 0 bases and at J to 10 bases, leaving 2 bases not matched to a gene. This CDR3 contains 13 residues.

Here the CDR3 reads CASISGGDRTDTQYF. In nucleotides, the CDR3 is TGTGCCAGCATTAGCGGGGGGGACCGCACAGATACGCAGTATTTT. The rearrangement links TRBV21-1 to TRBJ2-3; the table calls TRBD2, which could not be checked here. TRBV21-1 is a recognized pseudogene. This CDR3 region has 15 residues.

CDR3 residues: CASSRARTGELFF. Here the CDR3 DNA reads TGTGCCAGCAGCCGAGCTCGGACCGGGGAGCTGTTTTTT. The V call is TRBV2, the J call TRBJ2-2; D is uncertain. This CDR3 is 13 amino acids long. Trimming took off 6 bases at V and 5 bases at J, with 10 bases between the two ends. Germline V lookup: CDR1 SNHLY, CDR2 FYNNEI.

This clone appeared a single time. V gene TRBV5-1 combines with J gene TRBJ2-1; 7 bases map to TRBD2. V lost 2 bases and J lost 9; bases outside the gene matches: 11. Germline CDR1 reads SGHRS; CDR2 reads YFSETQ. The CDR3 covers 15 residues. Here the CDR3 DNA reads TGCGCCAGCAGCTTACTGGTGGAACTAGCGAGTGAGCAGTTCTTC. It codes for CASSLLVELASEQFF.

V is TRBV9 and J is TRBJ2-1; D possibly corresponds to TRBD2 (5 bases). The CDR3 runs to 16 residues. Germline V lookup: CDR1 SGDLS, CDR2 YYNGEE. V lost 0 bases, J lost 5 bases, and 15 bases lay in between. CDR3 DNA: TGTGCCAGCAGCGTAGCTCGGGGTAGTAGTCACAATGAGCAGTTCTTC. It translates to CASSVARGSSHNEQFF. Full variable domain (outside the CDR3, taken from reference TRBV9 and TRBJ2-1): DSGVTQTPKHLITATGQRVTLRCSPRSGDLSVYWYQQSLDQGLQFLIQYYNGEERAKGNILERFSAQQFPDLHSELNLSSLELGDSALYFCASSVARGSSHNEQFFGPGTRLTVL.

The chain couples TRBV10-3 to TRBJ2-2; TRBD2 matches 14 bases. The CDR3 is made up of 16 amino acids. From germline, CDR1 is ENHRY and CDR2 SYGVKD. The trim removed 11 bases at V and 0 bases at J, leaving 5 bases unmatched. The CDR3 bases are TGTGCCTCGGGACTAGCGGGGGACACGAACACCGGGGAGCTGTTTTTT. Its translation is CASGLAGDTNTGELFF.

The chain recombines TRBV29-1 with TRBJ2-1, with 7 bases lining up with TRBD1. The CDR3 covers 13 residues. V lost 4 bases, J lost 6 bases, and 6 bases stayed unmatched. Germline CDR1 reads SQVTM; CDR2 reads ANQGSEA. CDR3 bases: TGCAGCGTTGGGCAGGGGGTGTTCAATGAGCAGTTCTTC. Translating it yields CSVGQGVFNEQFF.

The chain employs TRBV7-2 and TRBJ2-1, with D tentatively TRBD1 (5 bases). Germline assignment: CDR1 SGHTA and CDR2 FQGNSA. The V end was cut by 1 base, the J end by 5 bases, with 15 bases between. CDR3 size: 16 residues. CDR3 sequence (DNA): TGTGCCAGCAGCTTAGTAGGGGTTATAACGGACAATGAGCAGTTCTTC. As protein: CASSLVGVITDNEQFF.

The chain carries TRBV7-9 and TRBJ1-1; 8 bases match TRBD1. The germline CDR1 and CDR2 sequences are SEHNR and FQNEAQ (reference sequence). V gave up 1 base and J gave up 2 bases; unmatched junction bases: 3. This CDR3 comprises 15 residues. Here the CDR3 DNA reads TGTGCCAGCAGCTTAGAGGACAGGGATAACACTGAAGCTTTCTTT. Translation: CASSLEDRDNTEAFF.

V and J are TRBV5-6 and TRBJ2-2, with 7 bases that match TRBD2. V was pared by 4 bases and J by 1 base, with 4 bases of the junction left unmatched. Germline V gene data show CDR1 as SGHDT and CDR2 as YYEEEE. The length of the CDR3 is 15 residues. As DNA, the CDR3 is TGTGCCAGCAGCCTGCGGGGGAAGAACACCGGGGAGCTGTTTTTT. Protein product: CASSLRGKNTGELFF.

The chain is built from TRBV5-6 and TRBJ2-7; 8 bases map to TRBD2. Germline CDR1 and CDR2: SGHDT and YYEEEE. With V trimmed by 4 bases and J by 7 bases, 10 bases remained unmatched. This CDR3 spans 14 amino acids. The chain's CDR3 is CASSRGGLAWEQYF. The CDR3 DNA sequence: TGTGCCAGCAGCCGGGGTGGACTAGCATGGGAGCAGTACTTC.

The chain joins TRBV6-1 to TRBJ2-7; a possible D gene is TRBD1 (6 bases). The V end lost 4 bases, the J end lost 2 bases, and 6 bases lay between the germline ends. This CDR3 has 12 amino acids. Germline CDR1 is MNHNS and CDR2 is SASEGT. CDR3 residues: CASSGGPYEQYF. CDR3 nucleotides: TGTGCCAGCAGTGGGGGGCCCTACGAGCAGTACTTC.